This passage covers 23 T cell receptor beta chains from one sample sequenced in a study of glioma-infiltrating T cells. TCR alpha and beta CDR3 regions were amplified from RNA using iRepertoire nested multiplex PCR. TCRdb reprocessed the multiplex PCR reads via MiXCR and lists one record per CDR3 protein. The sample includes some 130,000 distinct CDR3 sequences, around 23% of them seen just once. Input material: glioma tissue, nonneoplastic brain tissue, or PBMCs (not recorded which). Receptors were obtained from a human donor with low-grade glioma or glioblastoma, undergoing nonglioma brain surgery, or in good health (not recorded which).

The V call is TRBV24-1, the J call TRBJ2-3; D not certain. There are 14 residues in the CDR3. Germline V CDR1 and CDR2: KGHDR, SFDVKD. V was pared by 8 bases and J by 0 bases, with 11 bases between. The CDR3 DNA is TGTGCCACCAATGGTCGAGTGAGCACAGATACGCAGTATTTT. Its translation: CATNGRVSTDTQYF.

The V and J genes are TRBV6-1 and TRBJ2-2, with 7 bases that match TRBD2. The CDR3 has 14 amino acids. Germline CDR1 is MNHNS and CDR2 is SASEGT. Germline trimming cut 7 bases from V and 5 bases from J; bases unmatched to any gene: 7. CDR3 loop: CASTLGGLTGELFF. The DNA for the CDR3 is TGTGCCAGCACCCTGGGAGGGCTTACCGGGGAGCTGTTTTTT.

This clonotype was counted at least ten times. The J gene is TRBJ2-5, the V gene TRBV20-1; the match to TRBD2 covers 12 bases. V lost 6 bases and J lost 4; bases outside the gene matches: 3. The CDR3 length is 13 residues. Germline CDR1 DFQATT, CDR2 SNEGSKA (reference sequence). CDR3 loop: CSASSGGGETQYF. CDR3 bases: TGCAGTGCCTCTAGCGGGGGGGGAGAGACCCAGTACTTC.

This clonotype was found many times. This sequence joins TRBV6-6 and TRBJ1-1; tentatively, D is TRBD1 (6 bases). V lost 2 bases to trimming and J lost 1 base, with 11 bases between them. The CDR3 totals 15 residues. The germline CDR1 and CDR2 sequences are MNHNY and SVGAGI (reference sequence). The CDR3 loop reads CASSYEGGPNTEAFF. The CDR3 nucleotides are TGTGCCAGCAGTTACGAGGGGGGACCGAACACTGAAGCTTTCTTT.

This clonotype appeared a few times. This rearrangement joins TRBV12-3 or TRBV12-4 to TRBJ1-1, with 7 bases aligning to TRBD1. The CDR3 has 14 amino acids. The ends lost 4 bases at V and 7 bases at J; junction bases unmatched: 9. The chain's CDR3 is CASSSRGGGFEAFF. The CDR3 DNA sequence: TGTGCCAGCAGTTCCCGAGGGGGCGGGTTTGAAGCTTTCTTT.

This clonotype was detected ten times or more. This chain uses TRBV20-1 with TRBJ2-1; D may correspond to TRBD1 or TRBD2 (6 bases each). Germline V lookup: CDR1 DFQATT, CDR2 SNEGSKA (reference sequence). CDR3 length equals 15 residues. Deletions cut 5 bases from V and 0 bases from J, with 14 bases between. In nucleotides, the CDR3 is TGCAGTGCTGAGGGGGGATCGGGCTCCTACAATGAGCAGTTCTTC. Encoded protein: CSAEGGSGSYNEQFF.

This clonotype was picked up many times. This chain connects TRBV28 to TRBJ2-1; 8 bases map to TRBD1. V was clipped by 4 bases and J by 5 bases; unmatched bases: 4. CDR3 length: 14 residues. Germline V lookup: CDR1 MDHEN, CDR2 SYDVKM. CDR3 loop: CASSSGGFHNEQFF. The CDR3 DNA reads TGTGCCAGCAGTTCAGGGGGCTTTCACAATGAGCAGTTCTTC.

This clonotype was recorded a few times. The rearrangement joins TRBV4-1 to TRBJ2-1, with TRBD2 identical over 11 bases. This CDR3 region has 15 residues. Germline-derived CDR1 and CDR2 are MGHRA and YSYEKL. V shed 2 bases, J shed 6 bases, and the junction held 3 bases outside the gene matches. The CDR3 protein is CASSQTGTSGNEQFF. CDR3 nucleotide sequence: TGCGCCAGCAGCCAAACCGGGACTAGCGGCAATGAGCAGTTCTTC.

The chain carries TRBV19 and TRBJ1-5, with a weak D call TRBD1 (6 bases). This CDR3 comprises 13 residues. Trimming shortened V by 4 bases and J by 8 bases, and 12 bases separated the two germline ends. Looked up from germline, CDR1 is LNHDA and CDR2 is SQIVND (reference sequence). CDR3 sequence reads: CASSTQGLEPQHF. DNA of the CDR3: TGTGCCAGTAGTACACAGGGTCTTGAGCCCCAGCATTTT.

This clonotype was seen a handful of times. The V call is TRBV20-1, the J call TRBJ1-2; 8 bases map to TRBD1. The CDR3 runs to 13 residues. Germline-derived CDR1 and CDR2 are DFQATT and SNEGSKA (reference sequence). V dropped 3 bases and J dropped 2; count of bases not matched to a gene: 2. Here the CDR3 reads CSARDRANYGYTF. CDR3 in DNA: TGCAGTGCTAGGGACAGGGCAAACTATGGCTACACCTTC.

The chain uses TRBV19 and TRBJ1-5, with 9 bases that match TRBD1. Germline V gene lookup returns CDR1 LNHDA and CDR2 SQIVND (reference sequence). The CDR3 extends over 16 amino acids. V dropped 3 bases and J dropped 6; count of bases not matched to a gene: 9. The CDR3: CASSIYPTGGGQPQHF. CDR3 DNA sequence: TGTGCCAGTAGTATCTACCCTACAGGGGGCGGTCAGCCCCAGCATTTT.

This clonotype came up once. This rearrangement joins TRBV19 to TRBJ2-4; D possibly uses TRBD1 or TRBD2 (5 bases each). Trimming removed 4 bases from V and 5 bases from J, with 12 bases in between. Germline lookup yields CDR1 LNHDA and CDR2 SQIVND (reference sequence). The CDR3 totals 14 residues. The CDR3 DNA reads TGTGCCAGTAGTAATCGGCAGGGAGAAAACATTCAGTACTTC. The encoded protein is CASSNRQGENIQYF.

This clonotype showed up many times. The chain is built from TRBV11-2 and TRBJ2-3; D perhaps matches TRBD1 (7 bases). The germline V and J ends were trimmed by 3 bases and 6 bases, with 19 bases remaining between them. Germline V gives CDR1 SGHAT, CDR2 FQNNGV. The CDR3 length is 16 residues. The CDR3 DNA reads TGTGCCAGCAGCTTGGGGGGTCTGAGGGGACAGGATACGCAGTATTTT. This translates into CASSLGGLRGQDTQYF.

This chain connects TRBV7-9 to TRBJ2-3; 11 bases are a match to TRBD2. Germline loops: CDR1 SEHNR, CDR2 FQNEAQ (reference sequence). Trimming removed 3 bases from V and 4 bases from J; junction bases left unmatched: 9. This CDR3 spans 17 amino acids. The CDR3 loop is CASSFQTSGIRPDTQYF. In nucleotides, the CDR3 is TGTGCCAGCAGCTTTCAGACTAGCGGGATTCGACCAGATACGCAGTATTTT.

In its sample, this clonotype was seen once. The chain joins TRBV9 to TRBJ2-3; weak D call: TRBD1 (6 bases). The CDR3 runs 15 residues. The V end lost 4 bases, the J end lost 4 bases, and 16 bases lay between the germline ends. Germline CDR1 and CDR2: SGDLS and YYNGEE. CDR3 in DNA: TGTGCCAGCAGCCCCCCCCGTCAGGGGCCAGATACGCAGTATTTT. The encoded protein is CASSPPRQGPDTQYF.

This clonotype was detected a few times. The CDR3 sequence: CATSRAKGSNEKLFF. The CDR3 nucleotides are TGTGCCACCAGCAGAGCTAAGGGGTCTAATGAAAAACTGTTTTTT. The V gene is TRBV15, the J gene TRBJ1-4; tentative D call: TRBD1 (5 bases). Germline V gene sequence: CDR1 LNHNV, CDR2 YYDKDF (reference sequence). The V end lost 1 base, the J end lost 3 bases, and 9 bases lay between the germline ends. CDR3 size: 15 residues.

This clonotype has a handful of counts. The chain couples TRBV18 to TRBJ1-5; D uncertain. Germline V gene lookup returns CDR1 KGHSH and CDR2 LQKENI. V dropped 5 bases and J dropped 0 bases, with 11 bases sitting between them. This CDR3 spans 15 amino acids. This CDR3 is CASSLDGNSNQPQHF. For the CDR3, the DNA is TGTGCCAGCTCATTGGACGGGAATAGCAATCAGCCCCAGCATTTT.

This clonotype showed up many times. The J gene is TRBJ2-1, the V gene TRBV14; the D is unclear. The germline V gene encodes CDR1 SGHDN and CDR2 FVKESK. This CDR3 comprises 13 residues. V lost 0 bases and J 7 bases, leaving 7 bases between the germline ends. The CDR3 loop reads CASSQELMNEQFF. Here the CDR3 DNA reads TGTGCCAGCAGCCAAGAACTGATGAATGAGCAGTTCTTC.

This clonotype has at least ten counts. The chain recombines TRBV24-1 with TRBJ2-3, with 7 bases identical to TRBD2. CDR1 is KGHDR and CDR2 is SFDVKD in the germline V gene. V was clipped by 4 bases and J by 3 bases; unmatched bases: 9. The CDR3 covers 16 residues. The CDR3 nucleotides are TGTGCCACCAGTGAAGCGGGGACGATCGCAACAGATACGCAGTATTTT. Residues: CATSEAGTIATDTQYF.

This clonotype came up a few times. V usage is TRBV28 and J usage is TRBJ2-1; D might be TRBD1 (6 bases). This CDR3 has 14 amino acids. V gave up 4 bases and J gave up 6 bases, with 13 bases separating them. Germline-derived CDR1 and CDR2 are MDHEN and SYDVKM. CDR3 coding DNA: TGTGCCAGCAGTTCGAGCGACAGGTCCAATGAGCAGTTCTTC. It encodes CASSSSDRSNEQFF.

This clonotype showed up many times. The chain combines TRBV6-6 with TRBJ2-7, with D tentatively TRBD1 (6 bases). CDR1 and CDR2 from the germline V gene are MNHNY and SVGAGI (reference sequence). The CDR3 is 14 residues long. Trimming pared 0 bases from V and 0 bases from J, leaving 6 bases between. The CDR3 nucleotides are TGTGCCAGCAGTTACTCGGACAGCTCCTACGAGCAGTACGTC. Encoded protein: CASSYSDSSYEQYV.

This clonotype was observed a handful of times. The chain has TRBV29-1 and TRBJ1-5; a possible D gene is TRBD1 (6 bases). The germline CDR1 and CDR2 sequences are SQVTM and ANQGSEA. The CDR3 is 13 amino acids. Trimming stripped 6 bases from V and 4 bases from J, with 13 bases between. The CDR3 coding sequence is TGCAGCGTAGCCGAACAGGGAAATCAGCCCCAGCATTTT. Its protein product is CSVAEQGNQPQHF.

There are a few counts of this clonotype. The CDR3: CASSPESRNSPLHF. The CDR3 nucleotides are TGTGCCAGCTCACCCGAGTCAAGGAATTCACCCCTCCACTTT. V and J are TRBV18 and TRBJ1-6; D ambiguous. Germline CDR1 KGHSH, CDR2 LQKENI. CDR3 length equals 14 residues. The ends were cut back, 3 bases at V and 7 bases at J, with 10 bases in the middle.